Sequencing of this T cell receptor (beta chain) was carried out in a study of cytomegalovirus exposure and HLA in healthy donors. As regards this clone: What it binds is not known.

A multiplex PCR was run with 60 Vbeta primers and 13 Jbeta primers. Generated by immunoSEQ multiplex PCR, the TCRdb table keeps only in-frame clones and is missing some. In the table there are tens of thousands of clones, 65% to 80% of which are singletons. The CDR3 covers 17 residues. Germline assignment: CDR1 LGHNA and CDR2 YNFKEQ. The ends were cut back, 0 bases at V and 4 bases at J, with 16 bases in the middle. Study-wide results and limits: Presence/absence analyses assumed roughly uniform sequencing depth across donors.

The sample was PBMCs. The rearrangement uses TRBV4-2 and TRBJ1-3; weak D call: TRBD1 (6 bases). The clonotype was recovered from a young man in good health and CMV-seronegative. DNA for the CDR3: TGTGCCAGCAGCCAAGACCGAACCGGGACATGGGGAAACACCATATATTTT. Translated: CASSQDRTGTWGNTIYF.